The clone carrying this T cell receptor (beta chain) occurred a few times. Its antigen is currently unknown. CDR3 regions were amplified by Arm-PCR using iRepertoire HTBI primers to build TCR beta libraries. One entry per CDR3 protein results from TCRdb running MiXCR on the multiplex PCR reads. The data show around 480,000 distinct CDR3 sequences, 15% to 20% seen once. Time point in this sample: newly diagnosed GD, antithyroid drugs for less than 3 months. After RNA was extracted from PBMCs, the TCR library was made from it. The sample comes from a study of regulatory T cells in long-lasting Graves disease. Study observations and caveats: Favored usage of TRBV28, TRBJ1-2 and TRBJ2-5 was recorded in persistent disease. Persistent cases of Graves' showed reduced TCR diversity relative to newly diagnosed patients.

CDR1 SGHAT and CDR2 FQNNGV come from the germline V gene. There are 16 residues in the CDR3. V shed 6 bases and J 1 base; nucleotides not matched to a gene: 7. Another study also made use of these data, one on T cells in Graves' hyperthyroidism and ophthalmopathy. In that study: Model-based prediction identified ophthalmopathy a median 6.5 months prior to its onset.

The source was peripheral blood mononuclear cells (PBMCs), collected at new diagnosis, from a patient treated with antithyroid drugs. The sequence derives from a woman aged 40-65 years with Graves disease. The chain carries TRBV11-2 and TRBJ2-2, with 8 bases identical to TRBD1. Written as DNA, the CDR3 is TGTGCCAGCAGACCCCGGACAGGGAAGAACACCGGGGAGCTGTTTTTT. It translates to CASRPRTGKNTGELFF.